The clone carrying this T cell receptor (beta chain) was counted a few times. Its target is not known. The sample originates from a study of blood T cells in healthy people across ages. The wider study: About one barcoded beta molecule per two T cells was captured by template switching.

The use of a sample-barcoded 5' primer and a J-beta primer mix characterized a second PCR of roughly 6 to 11 cycles. Researchers report that each sample yielded at least 2.5 million CDR3-containing paired-end reads. TCRdb re-derived calls from the 5' RACE reads in MiXCR, one entry per CDR3 protein. Of hundreds of thousands of distinct CDR3 sequences detected, about 50% appear once; the ten largest clones hold roughly 12%. Overall study findings and caveats: The percentage of naive T cells correlated strongly with TCR beta diversity. Comparison with aged donors showed that long-lived donors had more naive CD4+ cells and higher diversity.

The CDR3 totals 16 residues. CDR1 SGHTA and CDR2 FQGTGA come from the germline V gene. V was pared by 1 base and J by 3 bases, with 6 bases of the junction left unmatched. This chain uses TRBV7-3 with TRBJ2-3, with TRBD1 identical over 8 bases. The material sequenced was blood. This TCR was recovered from a woman aged 80 or over in good health. The CDR3 region is CASSLIPRQGTDTQYF. The CDR3 region has the DNA TGTGCCAGCAGCTTAATTCCGAGACAGGGGACAGATACGCAGTATTTT.